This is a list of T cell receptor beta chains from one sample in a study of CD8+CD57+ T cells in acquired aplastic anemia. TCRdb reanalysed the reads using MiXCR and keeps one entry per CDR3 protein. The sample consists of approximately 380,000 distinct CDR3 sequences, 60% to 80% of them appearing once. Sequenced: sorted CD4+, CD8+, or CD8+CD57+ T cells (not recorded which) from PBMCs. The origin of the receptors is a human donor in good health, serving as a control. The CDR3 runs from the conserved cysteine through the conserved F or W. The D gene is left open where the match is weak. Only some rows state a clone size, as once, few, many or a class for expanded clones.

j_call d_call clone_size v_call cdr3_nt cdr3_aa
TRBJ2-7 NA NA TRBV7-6 TGTGCCAGCAGCTTAGCAATGGGCGGGCAGTACGAGCGGTACTTC CASSLAMGGQYERYF
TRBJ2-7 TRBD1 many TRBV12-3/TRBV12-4 TGTGCCAGCAGTCCACTGCGGACAGGGCCGCTCTCCTACGAGCAGTACTTC CASSPLRTGPLSYEQYF
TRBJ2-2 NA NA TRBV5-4 TGTGCCAGCAGCATCGGACATGGTATCACCGGGGAGCTGTTTTTT CASSIGHGITGELFF
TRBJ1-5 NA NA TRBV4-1 TGCGCCAGCAGCCAACACCCTCTCCGCTTTAGATCGTATCAGCCCCAGCATTTT CASSQHPLRFRSYQPQHF
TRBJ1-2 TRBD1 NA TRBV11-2 TGTGCCAGCAGCGCGGACAGGACTCTAGCTAACTATGGCTACACCTTC CASSADRTLANYGYTF
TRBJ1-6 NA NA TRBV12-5 TGTGCCAGTGACATAAATGTGCAGAACTATAATTCACCCCTCCACTTT CASDINVQNYNSPLHF
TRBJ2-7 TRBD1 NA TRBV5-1 TGCGCCAGCAGCTTTGCCGGGACAGGGGGCGGCTACGAGCAGTACTTC CASSFAGTGGGYEQYF
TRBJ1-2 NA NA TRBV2 TGTGCCAGCAGTTCTGACACAGCGGACACCTTC CASSSDTADTF
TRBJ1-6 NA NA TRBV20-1 TGCAGCGCTGGGGAAAGCTTCGGGTCACCCCTCCACTTT CSAGESFGSPLHF
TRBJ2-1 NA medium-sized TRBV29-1 TGCAGCGTTGGGTCGGGACACTATGATAGTGAGCAGTTCTTC CSVGSGHYDSEQFF
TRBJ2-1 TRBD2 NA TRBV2 TGTGCCAGCAGTGGGTCGAGCGGGGGGACCAATGAGCAGTTCTTC CASSGSSGGTNEQFF